This T cell receptor (beta chain) was identified during a study of T cells in localized non-small cell lung cancer. TCRdb's copy holds only in-frame clones and misses some; the assay was immunoSEQ multiplex PCR. Here the sample spans roughly 67,000 clones, roughly 81% being singletons. This clone was seen a single time. What it binds is unknown. Whole-study results and caveats: Without multi-region sequencing, intratumor heterogeneity could not be excluded. Uninvolved adjacent lung had higher T cell clonality than tumor and all other tissues. A higher density of T cells in blood coincided with extended overall survival. In adjacent lung, a median about 50 of the top 100 tumor clones were found.

CDR1 and CDR2 (germline): MNHNS, SASEGT. The CDR3 runs 13 residues. V lost 10 bases, J lost 4 bases, and 5 bases stayed unmatched. Sample: peripheral blood, taken before any cancer treatment. The gene calls are TRBV6-1 and TRBJ2-4, with 9 bases lining up with TRBD1. The receptor comes from a female donor older than 55 with stage I lung adenocarcinoma. Here the CDR3 DNA reads TGTGCCACCCGGGACAGGGCAAAAAACATTCAGTACTTC. It is translated as CATRDRAKNIQYF.